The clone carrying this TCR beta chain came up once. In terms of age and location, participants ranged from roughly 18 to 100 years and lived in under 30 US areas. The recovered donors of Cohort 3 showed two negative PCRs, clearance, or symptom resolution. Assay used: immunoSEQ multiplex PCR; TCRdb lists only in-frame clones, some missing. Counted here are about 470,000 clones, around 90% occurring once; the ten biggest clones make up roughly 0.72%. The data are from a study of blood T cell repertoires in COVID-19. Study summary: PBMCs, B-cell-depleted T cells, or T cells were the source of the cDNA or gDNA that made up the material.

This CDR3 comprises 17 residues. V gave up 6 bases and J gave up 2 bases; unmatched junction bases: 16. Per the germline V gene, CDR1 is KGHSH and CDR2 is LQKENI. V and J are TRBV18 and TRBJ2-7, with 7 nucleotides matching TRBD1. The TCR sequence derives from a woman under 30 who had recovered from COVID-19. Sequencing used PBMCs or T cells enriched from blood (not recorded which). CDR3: CASSHSMSGTATYEQYF. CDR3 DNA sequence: TGTGCCAGCTCCCACAGTATGTCCGGGACAGCGACCTACGAGCAGTACTTC.